This TCR beta chain emerged from a study of shared clonotypes between healthy human individuals. Whole-study findings and limits: On the whole, naive subsets had larger estimated richness than memory subsets had. Represented genetic and exposure-history diversity was restricted by having few donors.

CD45RA+ naive and CD45RA-negative memory subsets were separated from CD4+ cells. CDR1 is SGHKS, CDR2 YYEKEE, per germline (reference sequence). V lost 1 base and J lost 8, with 13 bases in between. This CDR3 region has 14 residues. About this clone: Its specificity is unknown.

Methods used by the authors: Junction-only sequences without quality scores were provided by ImmunoSEQ, so filtering was different. Sequencing was performed with immunoSEQ multiplex PCR; in TCRdb, only in-frame clones are kept and a portion is missing. V and J calls and clone size come straight from that table; D and trimming were deduced from the DNA. The sample lists 950,000 to 1,100,000 clones, 75% seen once, with approximately 1.5% in the top ten. Sequencing used memory CD4+ T cells sorted from blood. Indicated subset: CD45RA-negative fraction. This clonotype originated in a young man in good health. This chain joins TRBV5-5 and TRBJ1-5; no firm D call. The CDR3 DNA follows: TGTGCCAGCAGCTTGAAATGGGCCGCCGAGCCCCAGCATTTT. This gives the protein CASSLKWAAEPQHF.